This T cell receptor (beta chain) was found in a study of T cell responses to AZD1222 COVID-19 vaccine (dated by TCRdb to the early 2020s). About the investigation overall: AZD1222 recipients whose second dose came at about 4 weeks and those whose second dose came at about 12 weeks were combined into one group, since spike-specific TCR depth and breadth did not differ between the two schedules. Trial participants were enrolled by age into 18-55, 56-69 and 70-plus year subgroups, with about 150, 28 and 57 TCR-sequenced participants respectively. TCR sequencing covered over 230 trial participants: 200 to 220 given two doses of AZD1222 and 26 given two doses of MenACWY control vaccine. On the study overall, not on this receptor specifically: The 56-69-year group was small, and its depth increase did not reach significance, likely because of low power. After two AZD1222 doses, both the breadth and the depth of spike-specific TCRs were significantly higher than at day 0 and than in MenACWY recipients. No day 14 peak-response samples were available, so repertoires were characterized only after the peak T cell response. Conclusions about previously exposed vaccinees are limited because only six or seven AZD1222 recipients were SARS-CoV-2 seropositive at baseline. Vaccine-associated CD4 TCRs spanned the whole spike protein, with dominant responses in regions 160-218 and 743-854. Most participants were white British and females outnumbered males, and the authors suggested that clonal diversity may have been underestimated. Nearly half of unique spike-specific TCRs reportedly recognized epitopes outside regions mutated in the B.1.351 and B.1.1.7 variants.

Comments on this clone: It has no known antigen specificity. Nothing much larger sits one base from this clone, and base qualities are not available.

Looking up the germline V gene (reference sequence) yields CDR1 LNHDA and CDR2 SQIVND. The V end gives up 5 bases and the J end 4 bases, leaving 4 bases in the junction not matched to a gene. The CDR3 covers 14 residues, taking in both the cysteine and the phenylalanine. Kept here is only the CDR3 DNA, which spans 42 bases and is read in frame from base 1. The CDR3 regions of human TCRbeta chains were subjected to immunosequencing. As for the authors' bioinformatics: TCRs in the repertoires were matched against a reference library of SARS-CoV-2-specific TCRs that had been generated with the MIRA antigen-specificity platform. Breadth meant the fraction of unique TCRs that were SARS-CoV-2-associated, whereas depth meant the fraction of total T cells that were SARS-CoV-2-associated. Using the MIRA data, each spike-specific TCR was assigned both to the spike region to which the TCR was reactive and to a CD4 or CD8 class. Log10-transformed breadth and depth values were compared by one-way ANOVA with Sidak's multiple comparisons tests. Imported from immuneACCESS, the table was reduced by TCRdb to in-frame sequences with V and J called. These copies leave out some clones; in studies compared against another copy, an unresolved V gene accounts for under half, and the cause of the remainder is not known. The V and J calls and the clone size are those of that table, but D and trimming were determined from the DNA. The sample table shows approximately 150,000 clones, and 90% to 95% are seen once. The top ten constitute less than 3% of the sample.

What this sample's time point label stands for: baseline before first vaccination. Vaccinee samples were obtained from the UK trials COV001 and COV002, which included a single-blind randomized controlled phase 2/3 trial of AZD1222 (ChAdOx1 nCoV-19) in healthy adults. For TCRbeta chain sequencing, PBMC samples were collected from trial participants at day 0 and at day 28 after the second dose. Sample: peripheral blood, taken on day 0 of AZD1222 vaccination. The chain couples TRBV19 to TRBJ1-4; 7 central nucleotides agree with TRBD1. The TCR sequence derives from an adult in good health. The DNA sequence is TGTGCCAGTAGTCCGGACAGGTATAATGAAAAACTGTTTTTT. This yields the protein CASSPDRYNEKLFF.